What follows is one T cell receptor beta chain and its context. The record originates from a study of CD8+ T cells in alopecia areata. Treatment reported: oral pan-JAK inhibitor, 5-10 mg twice daily. As the sequencing template, cDNA was produced by extracting RNA and reverse transcribing it. TCRdb's table, derived via immunoSEQ multiplex PCR, lists solely in-frame clones and lacks some. The data contain 95,000 to 120,000 clones, 56% of them seen just once; the ten biggest clones take up 3% to 4%. Trimming removed 4 bases from V and 0 bases from J, with 12 bases in between. The CDR3 contains 14 residues. Looked up from germline, CDR1 is SQVTM and CDR2 is ANQGSEA.

This receptor was identified in a human donor with alopecia areata. This rearrangement joins TRBV29-1 to TRBJ1-2, with D possibly being TRBD1 (5 bases). Source: CD4+ T cells sorted from blood, taken at week 24, from a patient treated with tofacitinib. The CDR3, as DNA: TGCAGCGTTGTTGCAGGGCCAGCTAACTATGGCTACACCTTC. It yields the protein CSVVAGPANYGYTF.